One and the same sample provided the 14 T cell receptor beta chains below, sequenced in a study of blood T cell dynamics during melanoma immunotherapy. Here immunoSEQ multiplex PCR was the method, and the copy in TCRdb shows in-frame clones only, minus some. Of approximately 15,000 clones detected, over 65% appear once; the ten largest clones hold about 4.2%. Documented time point: pre-treatment baseline. The material sequenced was blood, taken from a patient treated with checkpoint blockade. These receptors were taken from a human donor with melanoma.

The chain recombines TRBV4-1 with TRBJ1-4; no clear D gene. Germline CDR1 and CDR2: MGHRA and YSYEKL. The CDR3 runs to 16 residues. Trimming shortened V by 4 bases and J by 2 bases, and 14 bases separated the two germline ends. Here the CDR3 DNA reads TGCGCCAGCAGCCGAACTCCCATTGGGACTAATGAAAAACTGTTTTTT. Translation: CASSRTPIGTNEKLFF.

The chain couples TRBV6-5 to TRBJ2-7; possibly TRBD2 for D (7 bases). The germline gives CDR1 MNHEY, CDR2 SVGAGI. Trimming left V 9 bases short and J 0 bases short, with 12 bases between. The CDR3 spans 13 residues. The CDR3 loop is CASKGGHSYEQYF. The CDR3 bases are TGTGCCAGTAAGGGGGGGCACTCCTACGAGCAGTACTTC.

This rearrangement joins TRBV7-6 to TRBJ2-5; the D gene could be TRBD1 or TRBD2 (7 bases each). The CDR3 extends over 16 amino acids. Trimming cost V 5 bases and J 2 bases, with 18 bases left between them. Germline-derived CDR1 and CDR2 are SGHVS and FNYEAQ. The CDR3 region is CASSSGTVLLQETQYF. The DNA of the CDR3 is TGTGCCAGCAGCAGCGGGACAGTGCTATTACAAGAGACCCAGTACTTC.

The V and J genes are TRBV7-3 and TRBJ1-1; TRBD1 matches 7 bases. Germline lookup yields CDR1 SGHTA and CDR2 FQGTGA. V gave up 5 bases and J gave up 0 bases; unmatched junction bases: 9. This CDR3 has 16 residues. The CDR3 coding sequence is TGTGCCAGCAGCCCAGACAGGGTGGGGATGAACACTGAAGCTTTCTTT. This gives the protein CASSPDRVGMNTEAFF. The full variable domain, completed using reference TRBV7-3 and TRBJ1-1, is GAGVSQTPSNKVTEKGKYVELRCDPISGHTALYWYRQSLGQGPEFLIYFQGTGAADDSGLPNDRFFAVRPEGSVSTLKIQRTERGDSAVYLCASSPDRVGMNTEAFFGQGTRLTVV.

This clone was picked up one time. The chain links TRBV6-5 to TRBJ1-4, with D possibly matching TRBD1 (5 bases). The CDR3 totals 15 residues. Per germline, CDR1 MNHEY and CDR2 SVGAGI. V dropped 6 bases and J dropped 8 bases, with 19 bases sitting between them. The CDR3 region is CASSPPGDGGEKLFF. CDR3 bases: TGTGCCAGCAGCCCGCCGGGGGACGGTGGCGAAAAACTGTTTTTT.

The V and J genes are TRBV7-2 and TRBJ2-3; D gene unclear. Trimming left V 2 bases short and J 0 bases short, with 18 bases between. The germline V gene has CDR1 SGHTA and CDR2 FQGNSA. This CDR3 spans 18 amino acids. CDR3 DNA: TGTGCCAGCAGCTTACTAGGAACTATAGCCCGGAGCACAGATACGCAGTATTTT. This encodes CASSLLGTIARSTDTQYF.

The chain uses TRBV19 and TRBJ2-2; 9 bases line up with TRBD2. The CDR3 is made up of 16 amino acids. V was pared by 1 base and J by 7 bases, with 7 bases of the junction left unmatched. Germline CDR1 and CDR2: LNHDA and SQIVND (reference sequence). CDR3 DNA: TGTGCCAGTAGTATAGTTGGCGGGGGGGCCTTCGGGGAGCTGTTTTTT. The encoded protein is CASSIVGGGAFGELFF.

CDR3 amino acids: CASSLTGANVLTF. As DNA, the CDR3 is TGTGCCAGCAGTTTAACTGGGGCCAACGTCCTGACTTTC. The chain carries TRBV28 and TRBJ2-6, with D unresolved. Germline loops: CDR1 MDHEN, CDR2 SYDVKM. This CDR3 region has 13 residues. V lost 2 bases and J 2 bases, leaving 1 base between the germline ends.

The rearrangement links TRBV4-1 to TRBJ2-5; 8 bases match TRBD1. The CDR3 spans 18 residues. The J segment lost 7 bases and the V segment lost 0 bases, leaving 16 bases of the junction unmatched. The germline gives CDR1 MGHRA, CDR2 YSYEKL. In nucleotides, the CDR3 is TGCGCCAGCAGCCAAGATCTGGTAGGGACAGGCCGATGGGGGACCCAGTACTTC. Its protein product is CASSQDLVGTGRWGTQYF.

The chain carries TRBV5-6 and TRBJ2-5; TRBD2 agrees at 9 bases. The CDR3 length is 15 residues. Trimming took 4 bases from V and 5 from J; bases not matched to a gene: 9. CDR1 SGHDT and CDR2 YYEEEE come from the germline V gene. CDR3 DNA sequence: TGTGCCAGCAGCCTTCAAGCGGGGGGAAGGGAGACCCAGTACTTC. It translates to CASSLQAGGRETQYF.

This chain links TRBV11-3 with TRBJ2-1, with 8 nucleotides matching TRBD2. V trimming: 0 bases; J trimming: 7 bases; junction bases outside the gene matches: 2. The length of the CDR3 is 14 residues. Germline assignment: CDR1 SGHNT and CDR2 YENEEA. The CDR3 coding sequence is TGTGCCAGCAGCTTAGAGGGGACTAGGAATGAGCAGTTCTTC. The encoded protein is CASSLEGTRNEQFF.

The chain uses TRBV4-1 and TRBJ2-7, with 9 bases identical to TRBD2. The CDR3 extends over 18 amino acids. V shed 1 base and J 3 bases; nucleotides not matched to a gene: 13. The germline gives CDR1 MGHRA, CDR2 YSYEKL. The CDR3: CASSQAGGPGLAFYEQYF. The CDR3 DNA is TGCGCCAGCAGCCAAGCTGGGGGCCCGGGACTAGCTTTCTACGAGCAGTACTTC.

In its sample, this clone was seen a few times. The chain joins TRBV2 to TRBJ2-3; D call uncertain. Germline CDR1 reads SNHLY; CDR2 reads FYNNEI. The ends were cut back, 5 bases at V and 1 base at J, with 10 bases in the middle. The CDR3 length is 14 residues. DNA for the CDR3: TGTGCCAGCAGTTGGTTAGGCGGCACAGATACGCAGTATTTT. It translates to CASSWLGGTDTQYF.

This CDR3 reads CASSDGFYGYTF. CDR3 sequence (DNA): TGTGCCAGCAGTGACGGTTTCTATGGCTACACCTTC. V is TRBV6-4 and J is TRBJ1-2; D gene unclear. Trimming removed 2 bases at V and 4 bases at J, with 5 bases between. Germline CDR1 reads MRHNA; CDR2 reads SNTAGT. This CDR3 is built from 12 residues.